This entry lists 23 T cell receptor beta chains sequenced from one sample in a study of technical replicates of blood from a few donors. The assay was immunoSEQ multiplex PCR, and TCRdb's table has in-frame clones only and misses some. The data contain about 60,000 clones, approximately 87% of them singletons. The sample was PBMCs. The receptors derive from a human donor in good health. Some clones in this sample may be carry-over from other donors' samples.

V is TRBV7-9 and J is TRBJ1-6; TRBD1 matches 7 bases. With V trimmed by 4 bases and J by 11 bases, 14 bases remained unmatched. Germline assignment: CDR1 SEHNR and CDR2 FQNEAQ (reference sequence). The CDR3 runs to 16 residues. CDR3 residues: CASSSTAGTAGTPLHF. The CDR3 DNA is TGTGCCAGCAGCTCAACCGCCGGGACAGCCGGTACACCCCTCCACTTT.

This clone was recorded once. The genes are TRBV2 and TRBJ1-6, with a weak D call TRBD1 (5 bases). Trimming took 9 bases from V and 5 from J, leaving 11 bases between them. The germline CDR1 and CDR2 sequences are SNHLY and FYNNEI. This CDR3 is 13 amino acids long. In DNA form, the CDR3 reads TGTGCCAGTGGCTCAGGGAATAATTCACCCCTCCACTTT. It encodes CASGSGNNSPLHF.

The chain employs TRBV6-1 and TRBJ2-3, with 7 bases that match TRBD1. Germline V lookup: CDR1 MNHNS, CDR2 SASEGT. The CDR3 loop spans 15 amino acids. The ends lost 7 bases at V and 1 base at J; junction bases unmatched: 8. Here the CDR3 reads CASTRLTGGTDTQYF. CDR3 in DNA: TGTGCCAGCACCAGACTTACAGGGGGCACAGATACGCAGTATTTT.

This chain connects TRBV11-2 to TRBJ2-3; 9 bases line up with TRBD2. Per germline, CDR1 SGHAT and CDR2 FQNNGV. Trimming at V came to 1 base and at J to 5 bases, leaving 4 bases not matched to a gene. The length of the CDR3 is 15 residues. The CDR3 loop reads CASSLGAGGLDTQYF. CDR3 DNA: TGTGCCAGCAGCTTAGGGGCGGGGGGGCTAGATACGCAGTATTTT.

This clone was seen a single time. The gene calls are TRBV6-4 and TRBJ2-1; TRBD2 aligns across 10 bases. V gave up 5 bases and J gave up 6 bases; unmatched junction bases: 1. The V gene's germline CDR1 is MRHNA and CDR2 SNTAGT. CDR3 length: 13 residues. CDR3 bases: TGTGCCAGCAGTCAGCGGGAGGGCAATGAGCAGTTCTTC. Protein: CASSQREGNEQFF.

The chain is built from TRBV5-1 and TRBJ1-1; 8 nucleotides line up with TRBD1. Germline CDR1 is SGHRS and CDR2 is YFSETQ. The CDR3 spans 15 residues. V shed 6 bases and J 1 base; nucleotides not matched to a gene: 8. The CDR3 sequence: CASTERGQGNTEAFF. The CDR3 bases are TGCGCCAGCACCGAACGCGGACAGGGGAACACTGAAGCTTTCTTT.

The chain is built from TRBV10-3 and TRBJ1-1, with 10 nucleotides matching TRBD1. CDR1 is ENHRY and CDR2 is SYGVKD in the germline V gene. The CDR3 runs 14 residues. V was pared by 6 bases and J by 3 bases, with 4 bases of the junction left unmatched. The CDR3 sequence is CAIRIGQGDTEAFF. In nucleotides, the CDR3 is TGTGCCATCAGGATTGGACAGGGGGACACTGAAGCTTTCTTT.

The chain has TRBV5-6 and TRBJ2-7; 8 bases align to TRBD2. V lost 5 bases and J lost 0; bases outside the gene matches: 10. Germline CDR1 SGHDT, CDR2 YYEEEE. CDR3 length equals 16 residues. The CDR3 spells CASSVLTSVLSYEQYF. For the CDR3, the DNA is TGTGCCAGCAGTGTGTTGACTAGCGTTCTCTCCTACGAGCAGTACTTC. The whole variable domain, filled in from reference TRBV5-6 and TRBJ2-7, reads DAGVTQSPTHLIKTRGQQVTLRCSPKSGHDTVSWYQQALGQGPQFIFQYYEEEERQRGNFPDRFSGHQFPNYSSELNVNALLLGDSALYLCASSVLTSVLSYEQYFGPGTRLTVT.

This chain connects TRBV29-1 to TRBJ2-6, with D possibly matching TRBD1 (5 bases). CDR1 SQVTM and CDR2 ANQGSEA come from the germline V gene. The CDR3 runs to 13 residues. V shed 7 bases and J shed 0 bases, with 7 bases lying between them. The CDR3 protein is CSARVSGANVLTF. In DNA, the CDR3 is TGCAGCGCCAGGGTCTCTGGGGCCAACGTCCTGACTTTC.

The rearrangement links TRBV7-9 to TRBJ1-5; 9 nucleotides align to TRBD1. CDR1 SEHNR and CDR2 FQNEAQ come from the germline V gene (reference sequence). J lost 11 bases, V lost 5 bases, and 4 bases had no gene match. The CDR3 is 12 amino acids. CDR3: CASSQDRGTQHF. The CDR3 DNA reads TGTGCCAGCAGCCAGGACAGGGGTACCCAGCATTTT.

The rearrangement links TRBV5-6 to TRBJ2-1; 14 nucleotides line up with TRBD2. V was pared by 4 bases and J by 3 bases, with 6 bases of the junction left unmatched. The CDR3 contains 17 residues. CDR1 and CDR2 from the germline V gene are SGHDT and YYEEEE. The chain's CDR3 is CASSEGLAGASYNEQFF. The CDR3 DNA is TGTGCCAGCAGCGAGGGACTAGCGGGGGCGAGCTACAATGAGCAGTTCTTC.

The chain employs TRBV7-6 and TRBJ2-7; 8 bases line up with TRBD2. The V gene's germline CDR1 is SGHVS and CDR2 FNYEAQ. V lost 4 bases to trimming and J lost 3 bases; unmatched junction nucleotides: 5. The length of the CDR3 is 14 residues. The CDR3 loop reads CASSSAGTSYEQYF. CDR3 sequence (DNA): TGTGCCAGCAGCTCAGCCGGGACTAGCTACGAGCAGTACTTC.

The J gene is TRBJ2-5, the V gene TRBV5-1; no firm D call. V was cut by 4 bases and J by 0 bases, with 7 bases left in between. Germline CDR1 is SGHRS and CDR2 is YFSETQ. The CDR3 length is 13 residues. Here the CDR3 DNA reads TGCGCCAGCAGCAGAAGCGACCAAGAGACCCAGTACTTC. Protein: CASSRSDQETQYF. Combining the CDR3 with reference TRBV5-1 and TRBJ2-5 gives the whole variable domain KAGVTQTPRYLIKTRGQQVTLSCSPISGHRSVSWYQQTPGQGLQFLFEYFSETQRNKGNFPGRFSGRQFSNSRSEMNVSTLELGDSALYLCASSRSDQETQYFGPGTRLLVL.

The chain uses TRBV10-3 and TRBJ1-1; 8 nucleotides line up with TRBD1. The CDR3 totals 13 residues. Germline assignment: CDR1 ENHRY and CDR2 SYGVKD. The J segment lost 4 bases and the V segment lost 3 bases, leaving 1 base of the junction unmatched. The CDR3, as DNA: TGTGCCATCAGTGACAGGGGGCTCACTGAAGCTTTCTTT. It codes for CAISDRGLTEAFF.

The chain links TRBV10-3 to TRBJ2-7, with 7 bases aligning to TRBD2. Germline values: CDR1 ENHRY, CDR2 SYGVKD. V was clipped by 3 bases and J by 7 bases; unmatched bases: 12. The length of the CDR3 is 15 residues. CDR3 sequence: CAISEREAGGGEQYF. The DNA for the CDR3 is TGTGCCATCAGTGAAAGGGAGGCGGGCGGGGGAGAGCAGTACTTC.

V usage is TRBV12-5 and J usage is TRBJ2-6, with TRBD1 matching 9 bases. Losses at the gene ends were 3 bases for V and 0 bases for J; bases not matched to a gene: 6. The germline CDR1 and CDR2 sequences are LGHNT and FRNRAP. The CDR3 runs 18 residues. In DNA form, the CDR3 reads TGTGCTAGTGGTTTCTCCGGGACAGGGATCTCTGGGGCCAACGTCCTGACTTTC. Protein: CASGFSGTGISGANVLTF.

The CDR3: CASTEAGGLTGELFF. CDR3 bases: TGTGCCAGCACCGAAGCGGGAGGCCTCACCGGGGAGCTGTTTTTT. The chain is built from TRBV2 and TRBJ2-2, with 9 bases matching TRBD2. V shed 7 bases, J shed 4 bases, and the junction held 7 bases outside the gene matches. The CDR3 loop spans 15 amino acids. Germline assignment: CDR1 SNHLY and CDR2 FYNNEI.

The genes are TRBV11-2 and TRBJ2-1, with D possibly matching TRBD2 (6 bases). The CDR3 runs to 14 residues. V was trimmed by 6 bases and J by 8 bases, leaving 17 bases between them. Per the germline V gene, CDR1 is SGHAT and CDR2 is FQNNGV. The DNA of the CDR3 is TGTGCCAGCAGTTTCTCGCGGAGGGAAGATGAGCAGTTCTTC. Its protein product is CASSFSRREDEQFF.

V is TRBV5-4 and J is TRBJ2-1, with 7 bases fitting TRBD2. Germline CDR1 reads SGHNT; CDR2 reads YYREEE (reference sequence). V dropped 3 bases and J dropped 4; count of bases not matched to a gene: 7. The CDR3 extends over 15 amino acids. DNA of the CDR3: TGTGCCAGCAGCTCTCAGCGGGGAAGATACAATGAGCAGTTCTTC. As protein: CASSSQRGRYNEQFF.

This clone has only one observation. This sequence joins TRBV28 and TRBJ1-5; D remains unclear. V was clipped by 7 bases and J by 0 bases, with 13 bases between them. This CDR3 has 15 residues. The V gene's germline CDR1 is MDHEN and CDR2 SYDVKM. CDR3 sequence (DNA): TGTGCCAGCACCCCAGTAAGTTATAGCAATCAGCCCCAGCATTTT. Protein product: CASTPVSYSNQPQHF.

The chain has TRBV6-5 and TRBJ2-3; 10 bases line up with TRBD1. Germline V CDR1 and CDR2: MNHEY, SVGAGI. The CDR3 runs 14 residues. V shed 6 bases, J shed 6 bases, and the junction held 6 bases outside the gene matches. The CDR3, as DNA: TGTGCCAGCAGGACAGGGGGCAAGTCGGATACGCAGTATTTT. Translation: CASRTGGKSDTQYF.

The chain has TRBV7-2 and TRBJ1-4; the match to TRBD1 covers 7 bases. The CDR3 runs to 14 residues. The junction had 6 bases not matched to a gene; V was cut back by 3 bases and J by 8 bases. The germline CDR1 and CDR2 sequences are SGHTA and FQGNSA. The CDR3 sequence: CASSFGRGSEKLFF. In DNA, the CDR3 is TGTGCCAGCAGCTTTGGCAGGGGGTCCGAAAAACTGTTTTTT. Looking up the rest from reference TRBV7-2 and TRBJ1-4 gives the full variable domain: GAGVSQSPSNKVTEKGKDVELRCDPISGHTALYWYRQSLGQGLEFLIYFQGNSAPDKSGLPSDRFSAERTGGSVSTLTIQRTQQEDSAVYLCASSFGRGSEKLFFGSGTQLSVL.

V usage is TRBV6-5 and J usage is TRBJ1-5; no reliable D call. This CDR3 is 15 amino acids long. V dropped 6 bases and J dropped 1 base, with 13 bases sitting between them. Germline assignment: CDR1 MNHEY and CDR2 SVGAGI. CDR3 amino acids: CASSPSEGSNQPQHF. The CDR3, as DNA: TGTGCCAGCAGCCCCTCGGAGGGAAGCAATCAGCCCCAGCATTTT.